The rows below give T cell receptor beta chains drawn from one sample of a study of blood T cell repertoires in COVID-19. Sequencing used immunoSEQ multiplex PCR; TCRdb keeps in-frame clones, though not all of them. The table lists almost 400,000 clones, about 89% of them singletons, with roughly 2% in the top ten. The sequenced material came from peripheral blood. The receptors were sampled from a woman in her sixties or seventies with COVID-19, enrolled during active disease. The CDR3 runs from the conserved cysteine through the conserved F or W. The order of the fields is D gene, J gene, V gene, clone size, CDR3 DNA, CDR3 protein. The D gene is left open where the match is weak. Only some rows state a clone size, as once, few, many or a class for expanded clones.

>TRBD1|TRBJ1-1|TRBV5-4|once
TGTGCCAGCACCCCCCAGGGGGCCATGAACACTGAAGCTTTCTTT
CASTPQGAMNTEAFF
>TRBD2|TRBJ2-7|TRBV2|.
TGTGCCAGCAGTGATGGTAGCGGGGCCGAGCAGTACTTC
CASSDGSGAEQYF
>.|TRBJ1-6|TRBV7-8|few
TGTGCCAGCAGCCGGACAGCCTATAATTCACCCCTCCACTTT
CASSRTAYNSPLHF
>.|TRBJ1-6|TRBV6-1|.
TGTGCCAGCAGTGAAACCGAACGGAGCTATAATTCACCCCTCCACTTT
CASSETERSYNSPLHF
>TRBD1|TRBJ1-6|TRBV5-1|.
TGCGCCAGCAGCTTGGAACGGGACAGAAATTCACCCCTCCACTTT
CASSLERDRNSPLHF
>TRBD1|TRBJ2-4|TRBV5-4|.
TGTGCCAGCAGCGAGGGACAGGGGGCCGGAAACATTCAGTACTTC
CASSEGQGAGNIQYF
>TRBD2|TRBJ2-7|TRBV29-1|once
TGCAGCGTTGCAGCGGGAGGGGCAAGCAGCGAGCAGTACTTC
CSVAAGGASSEQYF
>TRBD2|TRBJ2-5|TRBV5-1|.
TGCGCCAGCAGCCCCGGGCGGGGGTACCAAGAGACCCAGTACTTC
CASSPGRGYQETQYF
>TRBD1|TRBJ1-2|TRBV2|once
TGTGCCAGCAGTGAAGCAGCTACAGGGGTGAGGAATGGCTACACCTTC
CASSEAATGVRNGYTF
>.|TRBJ1-1|TRBV7-3|.
TGTGCCAGCTCCCAAGGAGGGTCGGGGAACACTGAAGCTTTCTTT
CASSQGGSGNTEAFF
>TRBD1|TRBJ2-7|TRBV30|.
TGTGCCTTACGACAGGGTACCTACGAGCAGTACTTC
CALRQGTYEQYF
>.|TRBJ2-3|TRBV6-4|.
TGTGCCAGCAGCCCCGGGGGACCTCCGGGAGATACGCAGTATTTT
CASSPGGPPGDTQYF
>TRBD1|TRBJ2-3|TRBV24-1|.
TGTGCCACCAGTCCCGGGACAGGGCGCACAGATACGCAGTATTTT
CATSPGTGRTDTQYF
>.|TRBJ1-1|TRBV7-4|.
TGTGCCAGCAGCTTAGCGGTTTGGGGCCCACTTGACACTGAAGCTTTCTTT
CASSLAVWGPLDTEAFF
>TRBD1|TRBJ1-6|TRBV6-5|few
TGTGCCAGCAGTTACGACAGGGACACCCTCCACTTT
CASSYDRDTLHF
>.|TRBJ1-2|TRBV28|once
TGTGCCAGCACCAAGATAGGGGGGGCGTCTGGGAACTATGGCTACACCTTC
CASTKIGGASGNYGYTF
>TRBD1|TRBJ1-2|TRBV5-1|.
TGCGCCAGCAGCGGGACAGGGGTATATGGCTACACCTTC
CASSGTGVYGYTF
>.|TRBJ1-1|TRBV6-6|.
TGTGCCAGCAGAATACAGGTGAACACTGAAGCTTTCTTT
CASRIQVNTEAFF
>.|TRBJ2-1|TRBV9|few
TGTGCCAGCAGCGTCCCCTCCGGGGAATGGTCCTACAATGAGCAGTTCTTC
CASSVPSGEWSYNEQFF
>.|TRBJ1-2|TRBV7-3|.
TGTGCCAGCAGCTCTTACAGTGGCCCGTGGGCCTTC
CASSSYSGPWAF
>TRBD1|TRBJ1-1|TRBV19|.
TGTGCCAGTAGTATAGATCGGACAGGGAGGAGGGCTTTCTTT
CASSIDRTGRRAFF
>.|TRBJ1-2|TRBV18|.
TGTGCCAGCTCACCACCACGAGGGTTTGGGGATGGCTACACCTTC
CASSPPRGFGDGYTF
>TRBD1|TRBJ1-1|TRBV7-9|.
TGTGCCAGCAGAGACCATAGGACAGGGGGCGGGACTGAAGCTTTCTTT
CASRDHRTGGGTEAFF
>TRBD2|TRBJ2-3|TRBV27|.
TGTGCCAGCAGTCCGGGACTAGCGGTTACTACAGATACGCAGTATTTT
CASSPGLAVTTDTQYF
>TRBD1|TRBJ1-2|TRBV30|.
TGTGCCTGGAGTCCTGACAGGGGGCATGGCTACACCTTC
CAWSPDRGHGYTF
>TRBD1|TRBJ1-5|TRBV5-1|.
TGCGCCAGCAGCTTGGGCCAGGGGGCATGGCAGCCCCAGCATTTT
CASSLGQGAWQPQHF
>.|TRBJ1-6|TRBV2|.
TGTGCCAGCAGGCCAAACAGGAGTTATAATTCACCCCTCCACTTT
CASRPNRSYNSPLHF
>.|TRBJ1-5|TRBV30|.
TGTGCCTGGAGTGCCTCTTCAAGCCAGCCCCAGCATTTT
CAWSASSSQPQHF
>TRBD1|TRBJ2-7|TRBV15|once
TGTGCCACCAGCGACGCCCTCCGACAGGGGAGCTGGGAGCAGTACTTC
CATSDALRQGSWEQYF
>.|TRBJ1-1|TRBV2|many
TGTGCCAGCAGTGACAACGGGGGTACTGAAGCTTTCTTT
CASSDNGGTEAFF
>.|TRBJ1-2|TRBV9|.
TGTGCCAGCAGCGTCGGGGTAGTTCCTGCTAACTATGGCTACACCTTC
CASSVGVVPANYGYTF
>TRBD2|TRBJ2-3|TRBV9|.
TGTGCCAGCAGCGTAGAGCCTAGCGGGGGGGCCTTAAGCACAGATACGCAGTATTTT
CASSVEPSGGALSTDTQYF
>TRBD2|TRBJ2-2|TRBV19|.
TGTGCCAGTAGTCTGGGACTAGCGGGAGACACCGGGGAGCTGTTTTTT
CASSLGLAGDTGELFF
>TRBD2|TRBJ2-5|TRBV28|.
TGTGCCAGCACTCTGGGGAGGGCTAGCGGTGTTGAGACCCAGTACTTC
CASTLGRASGVETQYF
>TRBD2|TRBJ2-5|TRBV27|few
TGTGCCAGCAGCTCAACTTGGACTAGCGGGGGCCCAGAGACCCAGTACTTC
CASSSTWTSGGPETQYF
>TRBD2|TRBJ2-1|TRBV3-1/TRBV3-2|.
TGTGCCAGCAGCCCCCGGGGGGGTAACAATGAGCAGTTCTTC
CASSPRGGNNEQFF
>.|TRBJ2-3|TRBV5-1|.
TGCGCCAGCAGCTTACCGACAGGAGCCAGTACAGATACGCAGTATTTT
CASSLPTGASTDTQYF
>TRBD1|TRBJ1-1|TRBV5-1|.
TGCGCCAGCAGCCCAGGACAGGACACTGAAGCTTTCTTT
CASSPGQDTEAFF
>.|TRBJ1-1|TRBV6-6|.
TGTGCCAGCAGTTTAACGCGGAACACTGAAGCTTTCTTT
CASSLTRNTEAFF
>.|TRBJ1-3|TRBV7-2|.
TGTGCCAGCAGCTCGGGGGTCCCCTACTCTGGAAACACCATATATTTT
CASSSGVPYSGNTIYF
>.|TRBJ1-2|TRBV29-1|.
TGCAGCGCTGACACGGGTAACTATGGCTACACCTTC
CSADTGNYGYTF
>TRBD1|TRBJ2-1|TRBV24-1|.
TGTGCCACCAGTGATCTAACTAGGGGGGACAGGGGAGGGCAGTTCTTC
CATSDLTRGDRGGQFF
>.|TRBJ2-2|TRBV9|.
TGTGCCAGCTGTTCGCTAGTCACCGGGGAGCTGTTTTTT
CASCSLVTGELFF
>.|TRBJ1-5|TRBV19|.
TGTGCCAGTAGTATCCCCGACAGCACCGGGCCCCAGCATTTT
CASSIPDSTGPQHF
>TRBD1|TRBJ1-4|TRBV7-2|.
TGTGCCAGCAGCTCCAGACAGGGGGTAAATGAAAAACTGTTTTTT
CASSSRQGVNEKLFF
>.|TRBJ2-1|TRBV9|.
TGTGCCAGCAGCGTACGAGAGGCTGAGCAGTTCTTC
CASSVREAEQFF
>TRBD1|TRBJ2-7|TRBV20-1|.
TGCAGTGCTAGGACAGGGTACGAGCAGTACTTC
CSARTGYEQYF
>TRBD2|TRBJ2-1|TRBV9|.
TGTGCCAGCAGCGTCGGGGGGACTAGCGGTTTCGTCTTC
CASSVGGTSGFVF
>.|TRBJ2-5|TRBV24-1|.
TGTGCCACCAGTGACCGGGGGGGGACAGAGGGAGAGACCCAGTACTTC
CATSDRGGTEGETQYF
>TRBD2|TRBJ2-1|TRBV4-1|.
TGCGCCAGCAGCCAAGCACGACTAGCGGGGGGTAATGAGCAGTTCTTC
CASSQARLAGGNEQFF
>.|TRBJ2-2|TRBV23-1|.
TGCGCCAGCAGCCCCCCGTCGGAGAAAGGTACCGGGGAGCTGTTTTTT
CASSPPSEKGTGELFF
>TRBD1|TRBJ1-4|TRBV13|.
TGTGCCAGCGTTCACAGGGGGGCCCGACGTGAAAAACTGTTTTTT
CASVHRGARREKLFF
>TRBD2|TRBJ2-5|TRBV3-1/TRBV3-2|.
TGTGCCAGCAGCCAAGGACTATCTAGCGGGGGGCTCCAAGAGACCCAGTACTTC
CASSQGLSSGGLQETQYF
>.|TRBJ1-1|TRBV9|.
TGTGCCAGCAGCGTGGGGCAGGGAGGGACTGAAGCTTTCTTT
CASSVGQGGTEAFF
>.|TRBJ2-1|TRBV2|.
TGTGCCAGCAGTGATATCTACAATGAGCAGTTCTTC
CASSDIYNEQFF
>.|TRBJ1-1|TRBV19|.
TGTGCCAGTAGTATTGCAGGGCTCACTGAAGCTTTCTTT
CASSIAGLTEAFF
>.|TRBJ2-1|TRBV7-2|once
TGTGCCAGCAGCGCGGATCGTTGGTACAATGAGCAGTTCTTC
CASSADRWYNEQFF
>.|TRBJ2-1|TRBV4-1|.
TGCGCCAGCAGCCCCGCAGGGCTGAATGAGCAGTTCTTC
CASSPAGLNEQFF
>.|TRBJ1-3|TRBV18|.
TGTGCCAGCTCAATCTTAGCAGTTACGGATCAGACTGGAAACACCATATATTTT
CASSILAVTDQTGNTIYF